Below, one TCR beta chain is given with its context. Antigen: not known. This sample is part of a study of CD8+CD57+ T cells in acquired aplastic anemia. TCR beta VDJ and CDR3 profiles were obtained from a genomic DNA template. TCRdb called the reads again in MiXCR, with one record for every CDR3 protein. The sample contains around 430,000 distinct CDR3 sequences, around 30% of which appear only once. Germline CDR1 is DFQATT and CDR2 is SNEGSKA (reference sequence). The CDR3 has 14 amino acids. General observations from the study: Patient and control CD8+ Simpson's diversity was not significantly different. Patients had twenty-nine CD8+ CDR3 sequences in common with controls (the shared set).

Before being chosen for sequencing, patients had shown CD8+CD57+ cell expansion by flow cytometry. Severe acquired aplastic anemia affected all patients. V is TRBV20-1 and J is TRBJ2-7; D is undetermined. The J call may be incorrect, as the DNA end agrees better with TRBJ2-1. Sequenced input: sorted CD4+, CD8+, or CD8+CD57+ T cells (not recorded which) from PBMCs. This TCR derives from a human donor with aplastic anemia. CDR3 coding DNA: TGCAGTGCCAGCAGTTTCGAGGCATACAATGAGCAGTTCTTC. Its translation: CSASSFEAYNEQFF.